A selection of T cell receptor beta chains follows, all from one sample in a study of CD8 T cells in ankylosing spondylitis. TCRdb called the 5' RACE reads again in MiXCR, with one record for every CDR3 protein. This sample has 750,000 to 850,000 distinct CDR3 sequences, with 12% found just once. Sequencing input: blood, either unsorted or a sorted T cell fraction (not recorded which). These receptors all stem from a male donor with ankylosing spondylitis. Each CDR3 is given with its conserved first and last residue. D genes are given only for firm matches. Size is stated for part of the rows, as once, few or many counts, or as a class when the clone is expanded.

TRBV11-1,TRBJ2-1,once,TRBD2,CASSLPSGTSGGQGYNEQFF,TGTGCCAGCAGCTTACCCTCCGGGACTAGCGGGGGCCAGGGCTACAATGAGCAGTTCTTC
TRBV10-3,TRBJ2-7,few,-,CAISDDTGYEQYF,TGTGCCATCAGCGACGACACGGGGTACGAGCAGTACTTC
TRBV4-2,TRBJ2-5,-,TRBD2,CASSQATLAGGYEETQYF,TGTGCCAGCAGCCAAGCGACTCTAGCGGGAGGGTATGAGGAGACCCAGTACTTC
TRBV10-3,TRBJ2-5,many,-,CAISESRGLQMGETQYF,TGTGCCATCAGTGAGTCTCGGGGTTTACAGATGGGAGAGACCCAGTACTTC
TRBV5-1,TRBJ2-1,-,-,CASSLAPTYKEQFF,TGCGCCAGCAGCTTGGCCCCAACCTACAAGGAGCAGTTCTTC
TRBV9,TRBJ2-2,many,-,CASSVGRGTGELFF,TGTGCCAGCAGCGTAGGCAGGGGCACCGGGGAGCTGTTTTTT
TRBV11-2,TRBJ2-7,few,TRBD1,CASSLAGTAFYEQYF,TGTGCCAGCAGCTTAGCGGGGACAGCCTTCTACGAGCAGTACTTC
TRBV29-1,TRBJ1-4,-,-,CSVGLNEKLFF,TGCAGCGTTGGTTTAAATGAAAAACTGTTTTTT
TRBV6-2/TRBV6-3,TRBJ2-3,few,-,CASSYLGFADTQYF,TGTGCCAGCAGTTATTTGGGTTTCGCAGATACGCAGTATTTT
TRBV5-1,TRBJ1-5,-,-,CASSLGLPNQPQHF,TGCGCCAGCAGCTTGGGACTTCCCAATCAGCCCCAGCATTTT